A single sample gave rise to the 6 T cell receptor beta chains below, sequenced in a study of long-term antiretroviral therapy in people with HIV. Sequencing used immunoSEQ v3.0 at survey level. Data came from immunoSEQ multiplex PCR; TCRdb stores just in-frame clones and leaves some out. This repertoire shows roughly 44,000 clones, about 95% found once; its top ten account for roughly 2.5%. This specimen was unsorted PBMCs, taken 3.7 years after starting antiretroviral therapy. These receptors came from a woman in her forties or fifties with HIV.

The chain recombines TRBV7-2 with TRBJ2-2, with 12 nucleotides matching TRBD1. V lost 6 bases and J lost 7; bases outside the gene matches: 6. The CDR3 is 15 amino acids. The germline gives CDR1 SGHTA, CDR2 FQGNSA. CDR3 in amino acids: CASSAGTGGIGELFF. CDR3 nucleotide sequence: TGTGCCAGCAGTGCTGGGACAGGGGGCATCGGGGAGCTGTTTTTT.

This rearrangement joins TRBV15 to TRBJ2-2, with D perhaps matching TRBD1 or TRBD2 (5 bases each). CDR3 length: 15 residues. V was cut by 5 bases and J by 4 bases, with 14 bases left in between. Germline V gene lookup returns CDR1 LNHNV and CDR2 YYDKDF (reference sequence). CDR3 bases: TGTGCCACCAGCTGGACTGGGGGAGTCACCGGGGAGCTGTTTTTT. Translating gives CATSWTGGVTGELFF.

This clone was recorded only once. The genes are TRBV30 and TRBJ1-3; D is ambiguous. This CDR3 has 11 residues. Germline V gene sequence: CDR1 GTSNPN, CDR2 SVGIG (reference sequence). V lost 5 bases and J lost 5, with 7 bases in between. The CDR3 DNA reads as TGTGCCTGGGCGGAGAGAAACACCATATATTTT. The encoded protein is CAWAERNTIYF.

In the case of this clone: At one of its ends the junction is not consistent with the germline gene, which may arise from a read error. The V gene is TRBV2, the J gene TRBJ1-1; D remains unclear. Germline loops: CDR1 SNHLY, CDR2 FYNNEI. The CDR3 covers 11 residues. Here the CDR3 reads CASSENSEAFF. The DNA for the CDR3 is TGTGCCAGCAGTGAGAACAGTGAAGCTTTCTTT.

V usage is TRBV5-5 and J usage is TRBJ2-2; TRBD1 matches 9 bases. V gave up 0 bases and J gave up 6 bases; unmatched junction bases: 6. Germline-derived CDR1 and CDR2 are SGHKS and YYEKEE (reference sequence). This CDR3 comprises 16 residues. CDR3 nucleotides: TGTGCCAGCAGCTTGGGGGACAGGGAACCCCCCGGGGAGCTGTTTTTT. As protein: CASSLGDREPPGELFF. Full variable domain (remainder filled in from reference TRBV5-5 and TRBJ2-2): DAGVTQSPTHLIKTRGQQVTLRCSPISGHKSVSWYQQVLGQGPQFIFQYYEKEERGRGNFPDRFSARQFPNYSSELNVNALLLGDSALYLCASSLGDREPPGELFFGEGSRLTVL.

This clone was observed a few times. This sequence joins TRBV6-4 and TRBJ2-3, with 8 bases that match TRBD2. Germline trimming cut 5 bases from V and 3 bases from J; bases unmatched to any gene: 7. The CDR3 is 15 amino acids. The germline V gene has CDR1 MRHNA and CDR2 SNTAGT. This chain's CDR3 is CASSPAASGTDTQYF. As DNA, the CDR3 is TGTGCCAGCAGTCCGGCGGCTAGCGGGACAGATACGCAGTATTTT.